The T cell receptor beta chain described here comes from a study of beta chain features in type 1 diabetes. Findings and caveats of the study: Type 1 diabetes patients had TCRB CDR3s that were shorter (moderately but significantly so) in all four CD4+ subsets. Insertion counts at VDJ junctions were lower in type 1 diabetes patients, who also showed more deletions there.

The single heparinised draw taken from each donor contained about 100 mL of blood on average. Every isolated RNA sample was fully reverse transcribed, so sequencing captured expressed TCRB transcripts. Some clones are missing from TCRdb's copy, which holds only in-frame ones; the method was immunoSEQ multiplex PCR. The table has 350,000 to 450,000 clones, roughly 12% seen once. CDR1 and CDR2 from the germline V gene are MDHEN and SYDVKM. Trimming took 6 bases from V and 4 from J; bases not matched to a gene: 3. CDR3 length: 13 residues. This clone was observed a handful of times. No antigen is known for it.

Sequencing was done on a sample of naive CD4+ T cells from blood. The origin of this receptor is a woman in her late teens or twenties with type 1 diabetes. The V call is TRBV28, the J call TRBJ2-7; 10 bases fit TRBD2. The CDR3 coding sequence is TGTGCCAGCAGAGCGGGAGGGCCATACGAGCAGTACTTC. Protein product: CASRAGGPYEQYF.